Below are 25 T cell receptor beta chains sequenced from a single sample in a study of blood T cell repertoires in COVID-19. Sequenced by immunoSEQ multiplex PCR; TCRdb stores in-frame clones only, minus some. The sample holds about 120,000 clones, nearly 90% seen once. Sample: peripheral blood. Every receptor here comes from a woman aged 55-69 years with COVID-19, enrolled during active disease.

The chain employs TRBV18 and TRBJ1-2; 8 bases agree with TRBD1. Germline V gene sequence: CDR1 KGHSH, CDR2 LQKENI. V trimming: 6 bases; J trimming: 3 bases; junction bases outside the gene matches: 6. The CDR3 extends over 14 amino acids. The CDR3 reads CASSLGQGDYGYTF. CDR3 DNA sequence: TGTGCCAGCTCGCTTGGACAGGGCGACTATGGCTACACCTTC.

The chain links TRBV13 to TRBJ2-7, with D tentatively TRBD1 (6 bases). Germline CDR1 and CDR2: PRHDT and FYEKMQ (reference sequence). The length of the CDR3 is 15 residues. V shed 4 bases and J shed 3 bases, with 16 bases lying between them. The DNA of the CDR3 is TGTGCCAGCAGCTCAGCCTTGGACAGCGTCTACGAGCAGTACTTC. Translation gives CASSSALDSVYEQYF.

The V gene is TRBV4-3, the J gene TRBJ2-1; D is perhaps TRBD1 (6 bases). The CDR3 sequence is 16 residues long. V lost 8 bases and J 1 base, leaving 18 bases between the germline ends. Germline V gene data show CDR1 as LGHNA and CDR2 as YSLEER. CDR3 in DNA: TGCGCCAGCTCCGATAAGGGACAAAATTCCTACAATGAGCAGTTCTTC. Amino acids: CASSDKGQNSYNEQFF.

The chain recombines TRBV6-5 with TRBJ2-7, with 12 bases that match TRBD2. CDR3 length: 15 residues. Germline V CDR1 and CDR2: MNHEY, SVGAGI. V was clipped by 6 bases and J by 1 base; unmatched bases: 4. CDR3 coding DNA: TGTGCCAGCAGGACGACTAGCGGGGGATCCTACGAGCAGTACTTC. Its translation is CASRTTSGGSYEQYF.

In nucleotides, the CDR3 is TGTGCCAGTAGGGTGGCAGGGGTTTTTGGTGAAAAACTGTTTTTT. Protein sequence: CASRVAGVFGEKLFF. This rearrangement joins TRBV19 to TRBJ1-4, with D perhaps TRBD1 (6 bases). The CDR3 has 15 amino acids. Germline CDR1 and CDR2: LNHDA and SQIVND (reference sequence). V lost 6 bases and J lost 7, with 18 bases in between. The variable domain in full, with the rest retrieved from reference TRBV19 and TRBJ1-4, is DGGITQSPKYLFRKEGQNVTLSCEQNLNHDAMYWYRQDPGQGLRLIYYSQIVNDFQKGDIAEGYSVSREKKESFPLTVTSAQKNPTAFYLCASRVAGVFGEKLFFGSGTQLSVL.

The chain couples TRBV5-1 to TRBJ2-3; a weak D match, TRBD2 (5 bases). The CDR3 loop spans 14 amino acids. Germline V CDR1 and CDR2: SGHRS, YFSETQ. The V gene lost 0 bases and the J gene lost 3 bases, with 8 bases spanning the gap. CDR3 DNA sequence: TGCGCCAGCAGCTTGGAGCTAGCAACAGATACGCAGTATTTT. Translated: CASSLELATDTQYF.

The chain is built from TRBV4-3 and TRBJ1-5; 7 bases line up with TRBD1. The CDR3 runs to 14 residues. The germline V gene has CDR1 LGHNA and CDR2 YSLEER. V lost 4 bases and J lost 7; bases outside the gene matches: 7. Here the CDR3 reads CASSLRQGDQPQHF. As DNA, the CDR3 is TGCGCCAGCAGCCTTCGACAGGGAGACCAGCCCCAGCATTTT.

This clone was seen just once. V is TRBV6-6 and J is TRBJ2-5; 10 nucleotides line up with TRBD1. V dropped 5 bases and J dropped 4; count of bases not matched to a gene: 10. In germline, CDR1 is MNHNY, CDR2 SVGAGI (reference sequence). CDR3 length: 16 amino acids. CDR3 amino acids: CASSAPGQGSGETQYF. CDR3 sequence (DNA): TGTGCCAGCAGTGCCCCGGGACAGGGGTCCGGAGAGACCCAGTACTTC.

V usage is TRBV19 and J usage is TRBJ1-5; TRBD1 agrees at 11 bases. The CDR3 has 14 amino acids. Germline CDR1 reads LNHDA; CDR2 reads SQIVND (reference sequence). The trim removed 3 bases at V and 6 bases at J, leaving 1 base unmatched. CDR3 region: CASSMGQGGQPQHF. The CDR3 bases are TGTGCCAGTAGTATGGGACAGGGGGGTCAGCCCCAGCATTTT.

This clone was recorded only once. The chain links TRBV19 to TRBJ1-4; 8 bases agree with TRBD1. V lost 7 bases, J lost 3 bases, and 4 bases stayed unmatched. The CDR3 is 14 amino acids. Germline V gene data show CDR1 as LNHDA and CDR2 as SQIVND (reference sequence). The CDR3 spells CASKTTGANEKLFF. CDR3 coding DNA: TGTGCCAGTAAAACGACAGGGGCTAATGAAAAACTGTTTTTT.

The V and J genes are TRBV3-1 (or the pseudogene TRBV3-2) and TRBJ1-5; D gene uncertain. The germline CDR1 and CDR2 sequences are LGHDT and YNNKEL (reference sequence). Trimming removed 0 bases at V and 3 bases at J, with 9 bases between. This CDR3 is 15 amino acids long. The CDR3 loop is CASSQDPGYNQPQHF. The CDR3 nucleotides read TGTGCCAGCAGCCAAGACCCGGGGTACAATCAGCCCCAGCATTTT.

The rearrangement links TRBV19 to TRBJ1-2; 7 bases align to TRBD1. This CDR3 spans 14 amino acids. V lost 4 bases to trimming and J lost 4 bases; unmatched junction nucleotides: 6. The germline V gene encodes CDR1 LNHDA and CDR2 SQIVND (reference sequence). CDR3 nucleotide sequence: TGTGCCAGTAGTACTGACAGGGAGGCCTATGGCTACACCTTC. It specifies CASSTDREAYGYTF.

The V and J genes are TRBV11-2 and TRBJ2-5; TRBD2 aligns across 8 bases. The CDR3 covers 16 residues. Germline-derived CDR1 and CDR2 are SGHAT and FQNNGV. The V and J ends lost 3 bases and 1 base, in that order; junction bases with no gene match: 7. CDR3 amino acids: CASSFGGAGGQETQYF. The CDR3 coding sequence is TGTGCCAGCAGCTTCGGCGGCGCGGGGGGCCAAGAGACCCAGTACTTC.

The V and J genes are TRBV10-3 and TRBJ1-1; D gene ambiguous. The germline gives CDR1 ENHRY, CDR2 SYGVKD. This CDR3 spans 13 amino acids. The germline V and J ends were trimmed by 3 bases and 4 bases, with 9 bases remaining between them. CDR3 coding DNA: TGTGCCATCAGTGATACCGCGGGCACTGAAGCTTTCTTT. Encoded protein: CAISDTAGTEAFF.

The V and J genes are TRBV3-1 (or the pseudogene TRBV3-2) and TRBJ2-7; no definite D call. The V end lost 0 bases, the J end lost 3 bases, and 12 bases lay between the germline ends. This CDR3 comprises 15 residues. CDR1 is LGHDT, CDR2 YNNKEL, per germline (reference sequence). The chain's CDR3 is CASSQDRLRHYEQYF. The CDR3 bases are TGTGCCAGCAGCCAAGATCGGTTGCGTCACTACGAGCAGTACTTC.

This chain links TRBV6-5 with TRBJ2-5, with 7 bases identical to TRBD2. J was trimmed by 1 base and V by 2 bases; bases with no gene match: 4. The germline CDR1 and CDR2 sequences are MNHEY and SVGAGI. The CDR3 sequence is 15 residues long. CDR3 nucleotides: TGTGCCAGCAGTTACGGTCTAGCGGCCCAAGAGACCCAGTACTTC. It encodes CASSYGLAAQETQYF.

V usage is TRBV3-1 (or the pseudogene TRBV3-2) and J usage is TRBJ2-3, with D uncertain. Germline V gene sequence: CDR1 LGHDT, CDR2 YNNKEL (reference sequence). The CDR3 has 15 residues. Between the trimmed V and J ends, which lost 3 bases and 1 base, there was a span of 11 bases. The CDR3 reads CASSHAVLGTDTQYF. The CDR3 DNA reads TGTGCCAGCAGCCACGCCGTATTAGGCACAGATACGCAGTATTTT.

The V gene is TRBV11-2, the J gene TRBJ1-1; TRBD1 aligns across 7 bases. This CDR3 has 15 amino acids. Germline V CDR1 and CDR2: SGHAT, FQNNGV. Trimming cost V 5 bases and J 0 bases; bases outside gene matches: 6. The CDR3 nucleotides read TGTGCCAGCAGCGGGACAGTAACTATGAACACTGAAGCTTTCTTT. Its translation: CASSGTVTMNTEAFF.

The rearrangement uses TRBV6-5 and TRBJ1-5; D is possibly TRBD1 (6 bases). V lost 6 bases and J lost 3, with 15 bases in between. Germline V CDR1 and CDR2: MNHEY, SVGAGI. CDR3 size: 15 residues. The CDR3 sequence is CASRVGQSPNQPQHF. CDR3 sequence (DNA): TGTGCCAGCAGGGTGGGACAATCCCCCAATCAGCCCCAGCATTTT.

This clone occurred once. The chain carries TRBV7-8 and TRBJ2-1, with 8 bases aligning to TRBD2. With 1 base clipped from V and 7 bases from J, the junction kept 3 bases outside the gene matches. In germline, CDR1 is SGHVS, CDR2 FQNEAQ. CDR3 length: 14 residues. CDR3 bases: TGTGCCAGCAGCTTAGGGCCGGGGGGGAATGAGCAGTTCTTC. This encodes CASSLGPGGNEQFF.

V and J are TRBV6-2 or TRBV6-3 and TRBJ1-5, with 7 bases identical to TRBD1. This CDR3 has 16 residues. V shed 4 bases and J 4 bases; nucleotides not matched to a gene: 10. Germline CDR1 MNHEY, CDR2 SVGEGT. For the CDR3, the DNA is TGTGCCAGCAGTTTCGCCCCAAGGGGGCTGAATCAGCCCCAGCATTTT. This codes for CASSFAPRGLNQPQHF.

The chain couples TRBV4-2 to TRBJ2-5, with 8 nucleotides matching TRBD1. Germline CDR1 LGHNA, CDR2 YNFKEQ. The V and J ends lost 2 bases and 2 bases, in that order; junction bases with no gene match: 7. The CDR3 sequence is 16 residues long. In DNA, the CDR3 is TGTGCCAGCAGCCAACGTGCAGGGGGCGGGCAAGAGACCCAGTACTTC. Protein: CASSQRAGGGQETQYF.

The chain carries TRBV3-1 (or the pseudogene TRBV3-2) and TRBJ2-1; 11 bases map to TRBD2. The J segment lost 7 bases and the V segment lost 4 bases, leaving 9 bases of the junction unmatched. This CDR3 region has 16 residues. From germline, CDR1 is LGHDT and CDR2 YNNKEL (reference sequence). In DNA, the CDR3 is TGTGCCAGCAGCCGCTTAGCGGGGGGGCGTCGAAATGAGCAGTTCTTC. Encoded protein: CASSRLAGGRRNEQFF.

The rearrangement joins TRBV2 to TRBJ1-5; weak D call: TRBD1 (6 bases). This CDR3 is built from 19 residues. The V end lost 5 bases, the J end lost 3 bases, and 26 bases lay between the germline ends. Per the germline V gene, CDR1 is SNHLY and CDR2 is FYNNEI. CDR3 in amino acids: CASSSQGVKKSAYNQPQHF. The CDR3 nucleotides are TGTGCCAGCAGTTCACAGGGCGTTAAGAAATCTGCCTACAATCAGCCCCAGCATTTT. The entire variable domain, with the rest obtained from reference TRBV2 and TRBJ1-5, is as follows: EPEVTQTPSHQVTQMGQEVILRCVPISNHLYFYWYRQILGQKVEFLVSFYNNEISEKSEIFDDQFSVERPDGSNFTLKIRSTKLEDSAMYFCASSSQGVKKSAYNQPQHFGDGTRLSIL.

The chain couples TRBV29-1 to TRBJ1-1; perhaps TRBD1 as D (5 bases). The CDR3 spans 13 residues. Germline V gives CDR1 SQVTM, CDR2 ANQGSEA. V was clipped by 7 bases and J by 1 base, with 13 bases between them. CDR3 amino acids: CSAPGGRNTEAFF. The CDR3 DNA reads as TGCAGCGCTCCGGGGGGAAGGAACACTGAAGCTTTCTTT.